A single sample gave rise to the 27 T cell receptor beta chains below, sequenced in a study of spatial heterogeneity in lung cancer. The sample's time point: sample taken at primary tumor resection. One entry per CDR3 protein results from TCRdb running MiXCR on the 5' RACE reads. The repertoire holds about 92,000 distinct CDR3 sequences, more than 10% seen once, with 35% to 50% in the top ten. The sample was PBMCs, taken at surgery. All receptors derive from a male donor with early-stage non-small cell lung cancer.

This clonotype has a single count. The chain joins TRBV20-1 to TRBJ2-1; 12 bases align to TRBD2. The V gene end was trimmed by 6 bases and the J gene end by 0 bases; junction bases not matched to a gene: 9. CDR1 DFQATT and CDR2 SNEGSKA come from the germline V gene (reference sequence). The CDR3 extends over 17 amino acids. The CDR3 protein is CSAWTSGAADSYNEQFF. DNA of the CDR3: TGCAGTGCCTGGACTAGCGGGGCGGCGGACTCCTACAATGAGCAGTTCTTC.

This clonotype showed up just a few times. The rearrangement joins TRBV10-2 to TRBJ1-2; D is undetermined. The CDR3 sequence is 17 residues long. Trimming shortened V by 0 bases and J by 4 bases, and 18 bases separated the two germline ends. CDR1 WSHSY and CDR2 SAAADI come from the germline V gene. The CDR3 reads CASSESTRRGRVYGYTF. Written as DNA, the CDR3 is TGCGCCAGCAGTGAGTCGACTCGGAGAGGGCGAGTCTATGGCTACACCTTC.

The chain has TRBV13 and TRBJ1-6; D not resolved. Deletions cut 2 bases from V and 9 bases from J, with 14 bases between. Looked up from germline, CDR1 is PRHDT and CDR2 is FYEKMQ (reference sequence). CDR3 length: 15 amino acids. The CDR3 is CASSLYRFSGSPLHF. The CDR3 region has the DNA TGTGCCAGCAGCTTATATCGCTTCTCGGGTTCACCCCTCCACTTT.

This clonotype was recorded many times. This chain links TRBV24-1 with TRBJ2-3, with 8 nucleotides matching TRBD2. The germline V gene encodes CDR1 KGHDR and CDR2 SFDVKD. After removal of 3 bases from V and 0 bases from J, the junction contained 7 bases not matched to a gene. The CDR3 spans 17 residues. CDR3 nucleotides: TGTGCCACCAGTGATACTAAAGCTAGCGGGAGCACAGATACGCAGTATTTT. Translating it yields CATSDTKASGSTDTQYF.

This clonotype was found many times. This chain joins TRBV6-1 and TRBJ2-7; D perhaps matches TRBD1 (6 bases). The CDR3 has 15 amino acids. The V gene lost 8 bases and the J gene lost 3 bases, with 20 bases spanning the gap. CDR1 is MNHNS, CDR2 SASEGT, per germline. The CDR3 here is CASLLSIEGGYEQYF. The CDR3 DNA is TGTGCCAGCCTCCTCAGCATCGAAGGGGGCTACGAGCAGTACTTC.

The table lists this clonotype with a few counts. The J gene is TRBJ1-5, the V gene TRBV27; D gene uncertain. This CDR3 region has 16 residues. CDR1 is MNHEY, CDR2 SMNVEV, per germline (reference sequence). The V end was cut by 5 bases, the J end by 1 base, with 15 bases between. The CDR3 sequence is CASSPVDLRSNQPQHF. CDR3 in DNA: TGTGCCAGCAGTCCAGTGGACTTAAGAAGCAATCAGCCCCAGCATTTT.

The chain recombines TRBV5-6 with TRBJ2-1, with D hard to call. This CDR3 region has 14 residues. Germline CDR1 reads SGHDT; CDR2 reads YYEEEE. V dropped 0 bases and J dropped 0 bases, with 4 bases sitting between them. CDR3 loop: CASSLDLSYNEQFF. DNA of the CDR3: TGTGCCAGCAGCTTGGATCTCTCCTACAATGAGCAGTTCTTC.

This clonotype was seen ten or more times. V gene TRBV4-3 combines with J gene TRBJ2-1; D might be TRBD1 or TRBD2, each matching 5 bases. The ends were cut back, 0 bases at V and 0 bases at J, with 9 bases in the middle. This CDR3 is built from 16 residues. The germline CDR1 and CDR2 sequences are LGHNA and YSLEER. The CDR3 DNA is TGCGCCAGCAGCCAAGACGCCGGGACCTCCTACAATGAGCAGTTCTTC. It translates to CASSQDAGTSYNEQFF.

The chain has TRBV2 and TRBJ1-5; D remains ambiguous. Per germline, CDR1 SNHLY and CDR2 FYNNEI. The CDR3 covers 15 residues. Trimming cost V 4 bases and J 4 bases, with 14 bases left between them. CDR3 sequence (DNA): TGTGCCAGCAGTGCTGGAGCTATAGAGAATCAGCCCCAGCATTTT. It translates to CASSAGAIENQPQHF.

The CDR3 region is CSVEDPEGSTGELFF. The CDR3, as DNA: TGCAGCGTTGAAGATCCGGAGGGGTCCACCGGGGAGCTGTTTTTT. The rearrangement joins TRBV29-1 to TRBJ2-2, with D maybe TRBD2 (6 bases). The CDR3 extends over 15 amino acids. V was pared by 0 bases and J by 4 bases, with 12 bases between. Germline-derived CDR1 and CDR2 are SQVTM and ANQGSEA.

This clonotype was detected a few times. This chain connects TRBV14 to TRBJ1-1, with D uncertain. The CDR3 sequence is 13 residues long. Per the germline V gene, CDR1 is SGHDN and CDR2 is FVKESK. V lost 3 bases to trimming and J lost 7 bases, with 12 bases between them. CDR3 region: CASSQGYANEAFF. The CDR3 DNA sequence: TGTGCCAGCAGCCAGGGGTATGCTAATGAAGCTTTCTTT.

The J gene is TRBJ1-5, the V gene TRBV6-2 or TRBV6-3, with D uncertain. The CDR3 loop spans 12 amino acids. Germline V gene sequence: CDR1 MNHEY, CDR2 SVGEGT. Trimming took 3 bases from V and 6 from J, leaving 6 bases between them. CDR3 sequence (DNA): TGTGCCAGCAGTTATTGGGGTCAGCCCCAGCATTTT. It yields the protein CASSYWGQPQHF.

The rearrangement uses TRBV7-2 and TRBJ1-2, with 11 bases that match TRBD1. The CDR3 is 17 residues long. The V and J ends lost 5 bases and 2 bases, in that order; junction bases with no gene match: 10. CDR1 SGHTA and CDR2 FQGNSA come from the germline V gene. In nucleotides, the CDR3 is TGTGCCAGCAGCCCCCGGGGACAGGGGGTTTCGAACTATGGCTACACCTTC. Translation: CASSPRGQGVSNYGYTF.

The chain employs TRBV20-1 and TRBJ1-6; no reliable D call. Germline V CDR1 and CDR2: DFQATT, SNEGSKA (reference sequence). V lost 0 bases to trimming and J lost 0 bases, with 15 bases between them. There are 18 residues in the CDR3. CDR3 loop: CSARDRRATSSYNSPLHF. CDR3 coding DNA: TGCAGTGCTAGAGATAGGAGGGCTACAAGCTCCTATAATTCACCCCTCCACTTT.

In this sample, this clonotype turned up a few times. V and J are TRBV24-1 and TRBJ2-2, with unresolved D. Deletions cut 8 bases from V and 0 bases from J, with 3 bases between. The germline V gene encodes CDR1 KGHDR and CDR2 SFDVKD. This CDR3 contains 12 residues. The CDR3 reads CATTANTGELFF. In nucleotides, the CDR3 is TGTGCCACCACGGCGAACACCGGGGAGCTGTTTTTT.

This rearrangement joins TRBV12-3 or TRBV12-4 to TRBJ2-2; D perhaps matches TRBD2 (7 bases). V gave up 6 bases and J gave up 0 bases, with 17 bases separating them. The CDR3 is 17 residues long. The CDR3 nucleotides are TGTGCCAGCAGCCCCATTCCCGGGGGGCCGAACACCGGGGAGCTGTTTTTT. Translation: CASSPIPGGPNTGELFF.

The chain carries TRBV13 and TRBJ2-1; 16 bases fit TRBD2. Germline values: CDR1 PRHDT, CDR2 FYEKMQ (reference sequence). The CDR3 is made up of 17 amino acids. With 0 bases clipped from V and 9 bases from J, the junction kept 5 bases outside the gene matches. DNA for the CDR3: TGTGCCAGCAGCTTAGGAGGGACTAGCGGGAGGGCCTTTGAGCAGTTCTTC. This sequence encodes CASSLGGTSGRAFEQFF.

The chain couples TRBV6-5 to TRBJ2-2; D possibly corresponds to TRBD1 (6 bases). Trimming took 7 bases from V and 6 from J, leaving 9 bases between them. The CDR3 loop spans 12 amino acids. Germline V gene lookup returns CDR1 MNHEY and CDR2 SVGAGI. CDR3 region: CASTPGAGELFF. The DNA for the CDR3 is TGTGCCAGCACCCCAGGGGCCGGGGAGCTGTTTTTT.

CDR3 nucleotide sequence: TGCGCCAGCAGCTTCGGGAACGTGGGGAATTCACCCCTCCACTTT. It encodes CASSFGNVGNSPLHF. V gene TRBV4-3 combines with J gene TRBJ1-6, with unresolved D. V dropped 5 bases and J dropped 7 bases, with 15 bases sitting between them. Germline V gene lookup returns CDR1 LGHNA and CDR2 YSLEER. This CDR3 has 15 amino acids.

The chain has TRBV20-1 and TRBJ2-1; D is possibly TRBD2 (6 bases). V lost 3 bases, J lost 4 bases, and 13 bases lay in between. This CDR3 region has 14 residues. Per germline, CDR1 DFQATT and CDR2 SNEGSKA (reference sequence). The CDR3 here is CSARTRLGYNEQFF. The DNA for the CDR3 is TGCAGTGCTAGGACTAGACTCGGATACAATGAGCAGTTCTTC.

At least ten counts were recorded for this clonotype. The chain carries TRBV6-5 and TRBJ2-2, with 14 positions matching TRBD2. Germline trimming cut 7 bases from V and 4 bases from J; bases unmatched to any gene: 5. Per germline, CDR1 MNHEY and CDR2 SVGAGI. This CDR3 contains 16 residues. CDR3 residues: CASTTGLAGGTGELFF. The CDR3 DNA reads as TGTGCCAGCACCACAGGACTAGCGGGGGGCACCGGGGAGCTGTTTTTT.

This clonotype was seen a few times. This rearrangement joins TRBV20-1 to TRBJ2-3, with TRBD2 matching 7 bases. CDR1 is DFQATT, CDR2 SNEGSKA, per germline (reference sequence). The CDR3 has 14 residues. The V and J ends lost 3 bases and 4 bases, in that order; junction bases with no gene match: 7. The chain's CDR3 is CSASRAGAADTQYF. The DNA for the CDR3 is TGCAGTGCTAGTCGGGCGGGAGCGGCAGATACGCAGTATTTT.

A few counts support this clonotype. The rearrangement uses TRBV20-1 and TRBJ2-5; 10 bases map to TRBD1. This CDR3 contains 15 residues. CDR1 DFQATT and CDR2 SNEGSKA come from the germline V gene (reference sequence). The V segment lost 0 bases and the J segment 6 bases; nucleotides outside the gene matches: 7. Here the CDR3 DNA reads TGCAGTGCTAGAGATCCGGACAGGGGGGTAAAGACCCAGTACTTC. This codes for CSARDPDRGVKTQYF.

The rearrangement joins TRBV7-9 to TRBJ2-5; a possible D gene is TRBD1 (6 bases). V dropped 6 bases and J dropped 4 bases, with 15 bases sitting between them. CDR3 size: 14 residues. Germline values: CDR1 SEHNR, CDR2 FQNEAQ (reference sequence). This CDR3 reads CASSKQGIGETQYF. CDR3 in DNA: TGTGCCAGCAGTAAACAGGGAATAGGAGAGACCCAGTACTTC.

This clonotype showed up just a few times. The rearrangement joins TRBV2 to TRBJ1-4; D gene unclear. This CDR3 contains 11 residues. Trimming took off 5 bases at V and 8 bases at J, with 6 bases between the two ends. Germline lookup yields CDR1 SNHLY and CDR2 FYNNEI. For the CDR3, the DNA is TGTGCCAGCAGTTTAAAAGAAAAACTGTTTTTT. Its protein is CASSLKEKLFF.

This clonotype was seen a few times. V and J are TRBV28 and TRBJ2-3; TRBD2 agrees at 7 bases. Germline loops: CDR1 MDHEN, CDR2 SYDVKM. V was clipped by 8 bases and J by 3 bases; unmatched bases: 14. CDR3 length: 16 amino acids. The CDR3 nucleotides are TGTGCCAGCGTCCCGCCCGTGGCGGGGGAGACAGATACGCAGTATTTT. Translation gives CASVPPVAGETDTQYF.

This clonotype was seen a few times. The chain uses TRBV29-1 and TRBJ2-3, with 10 nucleotides matching TRBD2. The trim removed 4 bases at V and 3 bases at J, leaving 7 bases unmatched. Germline CDR1 is SQVTM and CDR2 is ANQGSEA. The CDR3 has 15 residues. CDR3 amino acids: CSVVTAGGPTDTQYF. The CDR3 nucleotides read TGCAGCGTTGTTACAGCGGGAGGGCCGACAGATACGCAGTATTTT.